The 23 T cell receptor beta chains below come from one sample, sequenced in a study of T cell changes during pregnancy in multiple sclerosis. The assay was immunoSEQ multiplex PCR, and TCRdb's table has in-frame clones only and misses some. The table includes 70,000 to 95,000 clones, 90% to 95% detected once. The sample here was peripheral blood, taken in the third trimester of pregnancy. These receptors all come from a female donor with multiple sclerosis, enrolled in a pregnancy study.

This clone was seen just once. This sequence joins TRBV6-5 and TRBJ1-1, with D perhaps matching TRBD1 (5 bases). Trimming left V 7 bases short and J 4 bases short, with 16 bases between. Germline values: CDR1 MNHEY, CDR2 SVGAGI. The CDR3 has 14 amino acids. The CDR3 DNA follows: TGTGCCAGCACCAAAAGGGGTTTCGGCACTGAAGCTTTCTTT. Protein sequence: CASTKRGFGTEAFF.

The chain has TRBV2 and TRBJ1-2, with D tentatively TRBD1 (5 bases). CDR3 length equals 14 residues. Trimming shortened V by 7 bases and J by 0 bases, and 12 bases separated the two germline ends. The germline CDR1 and CDR2 sequences are SNHLY and FYNNEI. Here the CDR3 reads CASTAGDSNYGYTF. As DNA, the CDR3 is TGTGCCAGCACAGCTGGGGACTCTAACTATGGCTACACCTTC.

J is TRBJ2-1 and V is TRBV5-6, with D possibly being TRBD2 (5 bases). The V gene's germline CDR1 is SGHDT and CDR2 YYEEEE. Deletions cut 3 bases from V and 7 bases from J, with 8 bases between. The CDR3 runs 12 residues. The CDR3 sequence is CASSSSINEQFF. Here the CDR3 DNA reads TGTGCCAGCAGCTCTAGCATTAATGAGCAGTTCTTC.

This clone was found once. This rearrangement joins TRBV12-5 to TRBJ2-3, with 8 bases aligning to TRBD2. V shed 0 bases, J shed 7 bases, and the junction held 15 bases outside the gene matches. The germline gives CDR1 LGHNT, CDR2 FRNRAP. The CDR3 loop spans 18 amino acids. In DNA form, the CDR3 reads TGTGCTAGTGGTTTGGTACATGGGAGCGGGAGTTTGGAAAATACGCAGTATTTT. Its protein product is CASGLVHGSGSLENTQYF.

The chain joins TRBV11-2 to TRBJ2-1, with 8 bases fitting TRBD2. The V segment lost 4 bases and the J segment 6 bases; nucleotides outside the gene matches: 5. CDR3 length: 14 residues. Germline assignment: CDR1 SGHAT and CDR2 FQNNGV. In nucleotides, the CDR3 is TGTGCCAGCAGCTCAAGCGGGAGTCTCAATGAGCAGTTCTTC. It codes for CASSSSGSLNEQFF.

A single count supports this clone. An end of the junction does not agree with germline; a read error may underlie this. The chain combines TRBV7-7 with TRBJ2-1; TRBD1 matches 7 bases. Germline CDR1 reads SSHAT; CDR2 reads FNYEAQ (reference sequence). This CDR3 contains 13 residues. The CDR3 DNA reads as TGTGCTAGCAGCTTAGACAGGGACAATGAGCAGTTCTTC. Protein: CASSLDRDNEQFF.

The chain joins TRBV28 to TRBJ2-1; 12 nucleotides align to TRBD1. The CDR3 is made up of 15 amino acids. The J segment lost 6 bases and the V segment lost 2 bases, leaving 2 bases of the junction unmatched. Germline-derived CDR1 and CDR2 are MDHEN and SYDVKM. This CDR3 is CASSLGDRGLNEQFF. CDR3 in DNA: TGTGCCAGCAGTTTAGGGGACAGGGGGCTCAATGAGCAGTTCTTC.

The rearrangement joins TRBV5-1 to TRBJ2-7, with unresolved D. The CDR3 runs 14 residues. From germline, CDR1 is SGHRS and CDR2 YFSETQ. The V and J ends lost 4 bases and 1 base respectively, with 12 bases between them. CDR3 sequence reads: CASSRLGGSYEQYF. The CDR3 coding sequence is TGCGCCAGCAGCCGTCTTGGCGGATCCTACGAGCAGTACTTC.

The chain joins TRBV6-6 to TRBJ1-5; 10 nucleotides match TRBD1. Germline-derived CDR1 and CDR2 are MNHNY and SVGAGI (reference sequence). With V trimmed by 6 bases and J by 3 bases, 5 bases remained unmatched. The CDR3 totals 15 residues. The CDR3, as DNA: TGTGCCAGCAGCCAGACAGGGGGCTTCAATCAGCCCCAGCATTTT. Translated: CASSQTGGFNQPQHF.

The V and J genes are TRBV7-9 and TRBJ1-5, with TRBD1 identical over 10 bases. V trimming: 4 bases; J trimming: 2 bases; junction bases outside the gene matches: 14. The CDR3 is made up of 19 amino acids. Germline V gene data show CDR1 as SEHNR and CDR2 as FQNEAQ (reference sequence). The CDR3 is CASSYAPGTGVVGNQPQHF. The CDR3 region has the DNA TGTGCCAGCAGCTACGCCCCAGGGACAGGGGTCGTGGGCAATCAGCCCCAGCATTTT.

The rearrangement joins TRBV19 to TRBJ1-4; no clear D gene. This CDR3 region has 15 residues. V lost 6 bases to trimming and J lost 8 bases, with 19 bases between them. Germline CDR1 is LNHDA and CDR2 is SQIVND (reference sequence). The CDR3 nucleotides read TGTGCCAGTAGGGCCTTCGGGTCCCCTCGGGAAAAACTGTTTTTT. It specifies CASRAFGSPREKLFF.

The chain combines TRBV29-1 with TRBJ2-1; D gene unclear. Germline V gene sequence: CDR1 SQVTM, CDR2 ANQGSEA. V gave up 5 bases and J gave up 2 bases, with 4 bases separating them. This CDR3 comprises 11 residues. The CDR3 region has the DNA TGCAGCGTTCGGGCCTACAATGAGCAGTTCTTC. Its protein is CSVRAYNEQFF.

The V and J genes are TRBV23-1 and TRBJ2-5; 7 bases line up with TRBD1. TRBV23-1 is flagged as an ORF with uncertain function. V was clipped by 0 bases and J by 3 bases; unmatched bases: 13. The CDR3 loop spans 18 amino acids. CDR3 protein: CASSQSESPGQIEETQYF. The CDR3 coding sequence is TGCGCCAGCAGTCAATCGGAGTCCCCGGGACAGATAGAAGAGACCCAGTACTTC.

This chain connects TRBV15 to TRBJ2-7; D might be TRBD2 (5 bases). Trimming removed 5 bases at V and 5 bases at J, with 10 bases between. The CDR3 length is 12 residues. Germline V gene sequence: CDR1 LNHNV, CDR2 YYDKDF (reference sequence). CDR3 in DNA: TGTGCCACCAGCTCCAGAGGGCACGAGCAGTACTTC. It encodes CATSSRGHEQYF. The complete variable domain, with remaining parts taken from reference TRBV15 and TRBJ2-7, reads DAMVIQNPRYQVTQFGKPVTLSCSQTLNHNVMYWYQQKSSQAPKLLFHYYDKDFNNEADTPDNFQSRRPNTSFCFLDIRSPGLGDTAMYLCATSSRGHEQYFGPGTRLTVT.

The chain employs TRBV14 and TRBJ1-1; maybe TRBD1 (5 bases). The CDR3 consists of 15 residues. Per the germline V gene, CDR1 is SGHDN and CDR2 is FVKESK. V was pared by 1 base and J by 5 bases, with 14 bases between. The CDR3 nucleotides are TGTGCCAGCAGCCAAGTTCGTGGGGGGAGGACTGAAGCTTTCTTT. It translates to CASSQVRGGRTEAFF.

The chain joins TRBV5-4 to TRBJ2-2; TRBD1 might be the D (5 bases). Trimming removed 4 bases from V and 1 base from J, with 8 bases in between. The CDR3 consists of 14 residues. CDR1 and CDR2 (germline): SGHNT, YYREEE (reference sequence). The CDR3 here is CASSTDRNTGELFF. CDR3 nucleotides: TGTGCCAGCAGCACAGACAGGAACACCGGGGAGCTGTTTTTT.

The chain combines TRBV20-1 with TRBJ2-1; D remains ambiguous. With 3 bases removed from V and 10 bases from J, the gap between germline ends came to 7 bases. The CDR3 covers 10 residues. Germline lookup yields CDR1 DFQATT and CDR2 SNEGSKA (reference sequence). CDR3 DNA sequence: TGCAGTGCTAGTGACGGGGAGCAGTTCTTC. This sequence encodes CSASDGEQFF.

The chain uses TRBV9 and TRBJ2-1; 12 bases are shared with TRBD2. Trimming removed 0 bases from V and 4 bases from J; junction bases left unmatched: 14. The CDR3 consists of 20 residues. Per the germline V gene, CDR1 is SGDLS and CDR2 is YYNGEE. CDR3 bases: TGTGCCAGCAGCGTAGGGCTAGCGGGAGGGAGTTTTAGTTGGTACAATGAGCAGTTCTTC. Its translation is CASSVGLAGGSFSWYNEQFF.

The V gene is TRBV5-1, the J gene TRBJ2-7, with 7 nucleotides matching TRBD1. Germline loops: CDR1 SGHRS, CDR2 YFSETQ. Unmatched junction bases numbered 7, after V lost 4 bases and J lost 0 bases. The CDR3 totals 15 residues. The CDR3 sequence is CASSRGQLNSYEQYF. CDR3 DNA sequence: TGCGCCAGCAGCAGGGGACAGCTCAACTCCTACGAGCAGTACTTC. The variable domain in full, completed from reference TRBV5-1 and TRBJ2-7, reads KAGVTQTPRYLIKTRGQQVTLSCSPISGHRSVSWYQQTPGQGLQFLFEYFSETQRNKGNFPGRFSGRQFSNSRSEMNVSTLELGDSALYLCASSRGQLNSYEQYFGPGTRLTVT.

The chain recombines TRBV27 with TRBJ2-3, with 11 bases identical to TRBD2. Germline CDR1 reads MNHEY; CDR2 reads SMNVEV (reference sequence). This CDR3 has 19 amino acids. After removal of 6 bases from V and 0 bases from J, the junction contained 14 bases not matched to a gene. The CDR3: CASSRAGLAGRPSTDTQYF. CDR3 bases: TGTGCCAGCAGCCGGGCAGGACTAGCGGGTCGACCTAGCACAGATACGCAGTATTTT.

The chain has TRBV27 and TRBJ2-2, with 8 bases matching TRBD2. The germline V gene has CDR1 MNHEY and CDR2 SMNVEV (reference sequence). The CDR3 length is 18 residues. V shed 2 bases and J 4 bases; nucleotides not matched to a gene: 12. CDR3 sequence reads: CASSLPPFSGSGTGELFF. CDR3 DNA sequence: TGTGCCAGCAGTTTACCCCCCTTCAGCGGGAGTGGCACCGGGGAGCTGTTTTTT.

The rearrangement joins TRBV6-6 to TRBJ2-5, with TRBD2 matching 7 bases. The CDR3 contains 16 residues. CDR1 and CDR2 (germline): MNHNY, SVGAGI (reference sequence). The V gene end was trimmed by 6 bases and the J gene end by 4 bases; junction bases not matched to a gene: 14. The CDR3 region has the DNA TGTGCCAGCAGCCTCGTGGGCGGGAGAGGGGCAGAGACCCAGTACTTC. Translation: CASSLVGGRGAETQYF.

The chain is built from TRBV25-1 and TRBJ1-1; 7 bases align to TRBD1. Losses at the gene ends were 5 bases for V and 10 bases for J; bases not matched to a gene: 4. The CDR3 is made up of 11 amino acids. Germline V lookup: CDR1 MGHDK, CDR2 SYGVNS. CDR3: CASSYPGGAFF. CDR3 in DNA: TGTGCCAGCAGTTACCCAGGGGGAGCTTTCTTT.